Sequencing of this T cell receptor (beta chain) was carried out in a study of early T cells in non-severe SARS-CoV-2 infection. V lost 2 bases to trimming and J lost 1 base; unmatched junction nucleotides: 5. CDR1 is SGHTA, CDR2 FQGNSA, per germline. The CDR3 sequence is 15 residues long. TCRdb fed the 5' RACE reads into MiXCR, producing one record per CDR3 protein. Of around 57,000 distinct CDR3 sequences listed, 5.5% to 7.5% were seen once; the top ten hold around 4%. The sequence came from an adult who was a healthcare worker with PCR-confirmed SARS-CoV-2 infection or an uninfected control (not recorded which). The rearrangement uses TRBV7-2 and TRBJ2-7, with 7 nucleotides matching TRBD2. Sample: whole blood. The CDR3 protein is CASSLSASGSYEQYF. The CDR3 coding sequence is TGTGCCAGCAGCTTAAGTGCTAGCGGTTCCTACGAGCAGTACTTC. Full variable domain (remainder filled in from reference TRBV7-2 and TRBJ2-7): GAGVSQSPSNKVTEKGKDVELRCDPISGHTALYWYRQSLGQGLEFLIYFQGNSAPDKSGLPSDRFSAERTGGSVSTLTIQRTQQEDSAVYLCASSLSASGSYEQYFGPGTRLTVT.